Following are 5 T cell receptor beta chains from one sample sequenced in a study of metastatic and nonmetastatic thyroid tumors. Before thyroid surgery, none of the patients had received any treatment. Using MiXCR, TCRdb re-called clones from the PCR reads. The table has about 35,000 clones, roughly 19% seen once. The sample comprised blood. Source of these receptors: a male donor with papillary thyroid cancer or a benign thyroid nodule (not recorded which). Some clones in this sample may be carry-over from other donors' samples.

This clone showed up just a few times. This sequence joins TRBV19 and TRBJ1-5; TRBD1 matches 7 bases. The CDR3 totals 14 residues. Germline assignment: CDR1 LNHDA and CDR2 SQIVND (reference sequence). DNA for the CDR3: TGTGCAAACGGGGGGACAGTAAGCAATCAGCCCCAGCATTTT. This codes for CANGGTVSNQPQHF.

This clone was detected ten times or more. The chain links TRBV7-8 to TRBJ2-1, with no clear D. V lost 4 bases to trimming and J lost 3 bases, with 1 base between them. This CDR3 is 11 amino acids long. CDR1 is SGHVS, CDR2 FQNEAQ, per germline. CDR3 loop: CASSYYNEQFF. The CDR3 bases are TGTGCCAGCAGCTACTACAATGAGCAGTTCTTC.

This clone was recorded many times. This sequence joins TRBV7-2 and TRBJ1-1, with D hard to call. The CDR3 is made up of 13 amino acids. The V end lost 6 bases, the J end lost 0 bases, and 8 bases lay between the germline ends. Germline-derived CDR1 and CDR2 are SGHTA and FQGNSA. The CDR3 is CASSPYLNTEAFF. CDR3 in DNA: TGTGCCAGCAGTCCGTACTTGAACACTGAAGCTTTCTTT.

The chain is built from TRBV2 and TRBJ1-2; TRBD1 is a possible D gene (5 bases). CDR1 and CDR2 from the germline V gene are SNHLY and FYNNEI. The CDR3 is made up of 16 amino acids. V lost 7 bases and J 1 base, leaving 19 bases between the germline ends. For the CDR3, the DNA is TGTGCCAGCATAGGGGTCGATGATAAATTTAACTATGGCTACACCTTC. This gives the protein CASIGVDDKFNYGYTF.

In its sample, this clone ranks as medium-sized. CDR3 region: CASSYPRQGKGEQFF. CDR3 DNA: TGTGCCAGCAGTTACCCTCGACAGGGTAAAGGCGAGCAGTTCTTC. V is TRBV6-5 and J is TRBJ2-1; TRBD1 matches at 7 bases. Germline values: CDR1 MNHEY, CDR2 SVGAGI. The CDR3 has 15 residues. Germline trimming cut 2 bases from V and 10 bases from J; bases unmatched to any gene: 11.